This TCR beta chain is drawn from a study of blood T cell repertoires in COVID-19 (dated by TCRdb to about 2020). As for the study more broadly: The collaborator samples originated in the United States, Italy and Spain and spanned the acute and convalescent phases of COVID-19. The material from the prospective study consisted of cDNA or gDNA derived from T cells, B-cell-depleted T cells, or PBMCs. Deeply sampled blood TCRbeta repertoires from subjects exposed to, actively infected with, or recovered from COVID-19 were included in the dataset. The repertoires were released in a freely available public database meant as a resource for research on the immune response to SARS-CoV-2. The samples were drawn from two sources: the first 160 participants of the ongoing ImmuneRACE study, and approximately 1,300 subjects contributed by 6 global collaborators. A de-identified subject ID, COVID-19 status, age in years and sex were almost always included in the sample metadata. Where HLA class I and class II types were available, the types were taken from metadata supplied by the sample provider, not from assay-based typing.

TCRbeta CDR3 regions were amplified from genomic DNA using the immunoSEQ Assay, a bias-controlled multiplex PCR. The published analysis was carried out like this. The number of nucleated cells in each sample was estimated from the amplification of reference gene primers within the assay. Sequence reads were collapsed and filtered to measure the absolute abundance of every unique TCRbeta CDR3 rearrangement. For each sample, productive Simpson clonality was calculated by taking the square root of Simpson's diversity index across productive rearrangements. Sourced from immuneACCESS, this table was stored by TCRdb with only in-frame sequences that have V and J called. A share of the clones is absent; for the studies checked, an unresolved V gene accounts for under half, and the remainder has no known explanation. The V and J calls and clone size come from that table; D and trimming were worked out from the DNA. The sample table contains hundreds of thousands of clones; only one count was recorded for around 86% of them. The ten most abundant clones make up approximately 2% of the sample.

Another Seattle source contributed samples from volunteer blood donors who had recovered from COVID-19. Each collaborating institution followed its own protocols to collect whole blood in K2EDTA tubes. For TCRbeta analysis, collaborators shipped samples in one of three forms: frozen whole blood, isolated PBMCs, or DNA extracted from either of those sample types. Notes on this clone: Its antigen is not yet known. Base quality data are lacking; no much larger clone is found one base away.

CDR1 and CDR2, per the germline V gene, are MDHEN and SYDVKM. Counted from cysteine to phenylalanine, this CDR3 has 15 amino acids. Only the CDR3 portion is preserved as DNA: 45 bases, with reading frame beginning at the first base. V has 6 bases trimmed and J has 4 bases trimmed; junction bases matching no gene number 12. Findings and caveats that apply to the study as a whole: The quantity of clinical and demographic metadata differed by source and by participant and was supplied without curation.

The chain is encoded by TRBV28 joined to TRBJ2-7, with TRBD1 identical over 7 junction bases. The source is a woman in her twenties or thirties who had recovered from COVID-19. Sequenced input: peripheral blood. The CDR3 in this case is CASSPLRGLRYEQYF. DNA sequence: TGTGCCAGCAGCCCCCTTAGGGGGCTTCGTTACGAGCAGTACTTC.